Presented here are 29 T cell receptor beta chains from one specimen sequenced in a study of patients and donors after allogeneic stem cell transplantation. TCRdb ran MiXCR on the RT-PCR reads and lists one entry per CDR3 protein. The table has 100,000 to 120,000 distinct CDR3 sequences, around 33% seen once. Sequenced input: blood, either unsorted or a sorted T cell fraction (not recorded which). These receptors were collected from a human donor who was either an allogeneic HSCT recipient or a stem cell or donor lymphocyte infusion donor (not recorded which). It is not recorded whose cells these are; they may come from a transplant donor.

The J gene is TRBJ2-1, the V gene TRBV24-1, with a tentative D call TRBD1 (6 bases). Trimming stripped 3 bases from V and 6 bases from J, with 8 bases between. The length of the CDR3 is 13 residues. Germline V lookup: CDR1 KGHDR, CDR2 SFDVKD. In nucleotides, the CDR3 is TGTGCCACCAGTGATCCCAGGGGCAATGAGCAGTTCTTC. Translation gives CATSDPRGNEQFF.

The chain couples TRBV28 to TRBJ2-1; 15 bases match TRBD2. V gave up 5 bases and J gave up 10 bases; unmatched junction bases: 9. This CDR3 region has 16 residues. Germline CDR1 and CDR2: MDHEN and SYDVKM. The CDR3 loop reads CASSNGLAGGPREQFF. The CDR3 DNA is TGTGCCAGCAGTAACGGACTAGCGGGAGGGCCGAGAGAGCAGTTCTTC.

The chain couples TRBV29-1 to TRBJ2-2, with TRBD1 identical over 7 bases. This CDR3 is built from 13 residues. CDR1 is SQVTM and CDR2 is ANQGSEA in the germline V gene. The junction had 4 bases not matched to a gene; V was cut back by 6 bases and J by 3 bases. CDR3 protein: CSVRDSHTGELFF. DNA of the CDR3: TGCAGCGTACGGGACAGCCACACCGGGGAGCTGTTTTTT.

There are many counts of this clonotype. This chain links TRBV5-5 with TRBJ1-2; D possibly corresponds to TRBD1 (5 bases). Trimming removed 0 bases from V and 4 bases from J, with 13 bases in between. The germline V gene encodes CDR1 SGHKS and CDR2 YYEKEE (reference sequence). The CDR3 has 15 residues. As DNA, the CDR3 is TGTGCCAGCAGCTTGGCAGGCCAGGGTGGCTATGGCTACACCTTC. This sequence encodes CASSLAGQGGYGYTF. The full variable domain, completed using reference TRBV5-5 and TRBJ1-2, is DAGVTQSPTHLIKTRGQQVTLRCSPISGHKSVSWYQQVLGQGPQFIFQYYEKEERGRGNFPDRFSARQFPNYSSELNVNALLLGDSALYLCASSLAGQGGYGYTFGSGTRLTVV.

This clonotype was seen a few times. The V gene is TRBV19, the J gene TRBJ2-5; 8 bases match TRBD1. Looked up from germline, CDR1 is LNHDA and CDR2 is SQIVND (reference sequence). The CDR3 is made up of 14 amino acids. V trimming: 4 bases; J trimming: 5 bases; junction bases outside the gene matches: 6. The CDR3 region has the DNA TGTGCCAGTAGTACGTACAGGGGGAGGGAGACCCAGTACTTC. Encoded protein: CASSTYRGRETQYF.

This clonotype showed up just a few times. The rearrangement joins TRBV5-6 to TRBJ2-4, with D tentatively TRBD1 (6 bases). The CDR3 runs to 17 residues. The V and J ends lost 4 bases and 0 bases respectively, with 17 bases between them. Per the germline V gene, CDR1 is SGHDT and CDR2 is YYEEEE. For the CDR3, the DNA is TGTGCCAGCAGCCCCCTGGGGGCCACGGTAGCCAAAAACATTCAGTACTTC. It is translated as CASSPLGATVAKNIQYF. Supplemented by reference TRBV5-6 and TRBJ2-4, the full variable domain reads DAGVTQSPTHLIKTRGQQVTLRCSPKSGHDTVSWYQQALGQGPQFIFQYYEEEERQRGNFPDRFSGHQFPNYSSELNVNALLLGDSALYLCASSPLGATVAKNIQYFGAGTRLSVL.

Many counts were recorded for this clonotype. The genes are TRBV12-3 or TRBV12-4 and TRBJ1-1; D is possibly TRBD1 (5 bases). The CDR3 is 14 residues long. Trimming removed 5 bases at V and 0 bases at J, with 10 bases between. The CDR3 nucleotides read TGTGCCAGCAGTGGGGGACGGTTGAACACTGAAGCTTTCTTT. This translates into CASSGGRLNTEAFF.

The chain is built from TRBV18 and TRBJ1-4, with D hard to call. Germline CDR1 is KGHSH and CDR2 is LQKENI. V gave up 5 bases and J gave up 6 bases, with 10 bases separating them. The CDR3 contains 13 residues. The CDR3 bases are TGTGCCAGCTCATCCCAGGTTTATGAAAAACTGTTTTTT. Translated, it gives CASSSQVYEKLFF.

This chain links TRBV4-2 with TRBJ2-3; 8 nucleotides agree with TRBD1. Per germline, CDR1 LGHNA and CDR2 YNFKEQ. Trimming at V came to 3 bases and at J to 4 bases, leaving 6 bases not matched to a gene. CDR3 size: 15 residues. CDR3 protein: CASSQSQGAADTQYF. CDR3 bases: TGTGCCAGCAGCCAGTCGCAGGGGGCAGCAGATACGCAGTATTTT.

V gene TRBV28 combines with J gene TRBJ2-1, with unresolved D. V shed 5 bases and J shed 10 bases, with 12 bases lying between them. CDR3 size: 12 residues. CDR1 and CDR2 (germline): MDHEN, SYDVKM. The CDR3 region has the DNA TGTGCCAGCAGTAATCTGGGTGGGGAGCAGTTCTTC. It codes for CASSNLGGEQFF.

The chain joins TRBV20-1 to TRBJ2-3; D not certain. Germline CDR1 reads DFQATT; CDR2 reads SNEGSKA (reference sequence). This CDR3 has 14 amino acids. Trimming stripped 6 bases from V and 0 bases from J, with 13 bases between. As DNA, the CDR3 is TGCAGTGCCTCTAGGATATCTAGCACAGATACGCAGTATTTT. This gives the protein CSASRISSTDTQYF.

CDR3 region: CASIRGNTDTQYF. CDR3 nucleotide sequence: TGTGCCAGCATTCGGGGGAACACAGATACGCAGTATTTT. The rearrangement joins TRBV28 to TRBJ2-3; D possibly corresponds to TRBD2 (6 bases). Trimming pared 7 bases from V and 2 bases from J, leaving 10 bases between. Germline values: CDR1 MDHEN, CDR2 SYDVKM. The CDR3 length is 13 residues.

The chain joins TRBV27 to TRBJ2-1, with D tentatively TRBD2 (5 bases). Trimming stripped 1 base from V and 9 bases from J, with 7 bases between. The germline V gene has CDR1 MNHEY and CDR2 SMNVEV (reference sequence). The CDR3 contains 12 residues. The DNA for the CDR3 is TGTGCCAGCAGTTTATTAGGAGGTGAGCAGTTCTTC. Translation: CASSLLGGEQFF.

This rearrangement joins TRBV20-1 to TRBJ2-7; maybe TRBD1 (6 bases). Germline V CDR1 and CDR2: DFQATT, SNEGSKA (reference sequence). The CDR3 runs to 13 residues. V dropped 3 bases and J dropped 6 bases, with 15 bases sitting between them. CDR3 region: CSARTGGITEQYF. Written as DNA, the CDR3 is TGCAGTGCTAGGACAGGTGGAATCACCGAGCAGTACTTC.

The genes are TRBV5-1 and TRBJ2-7, with TRBD2 matching 15 bases. Trimming cost V 3 bases and J 6 bases; bases outside gene matches: 7. Germline values: CDR1 SGHRS, CDR2 YFSETQ. The CDR3 totals 16 residues. CDR3 sequence: CASSSQPGLAGGEQYF. CDR3 sequence (DNA): TGCGCCAGCAGCTCCCAGCCGGGACTAGCGGGAGGCGAGCAGTACTTC.

The rearrangement joins TRBV12-3 or TRBV12-4 to TRBJ1-1; the D is unclear. CDR3 length: 12 amino acids. Trimming took off 6 bases at V and 9 bases at J, with 14 bases between the two ends. The CDR3 region is CASSPSGLQAFF. As DNA, the CDR3 is TGTGCCAGCAGCCCCTCGGGTCTGCAAGCTTTCTTT.

The V call is TRBV7-9, the J call TRBJ2-7, with 7 bases fitting TRBD1. Germline CDR1 is SEHNR and CDR2 is FQNEAQ (reference sequence). CDR3 length equals 15 residues. J gave up 6 bases and V 4 bases, and 12 bases lay outside the gene matches. The CDR3 loop is CASSSSTGIGLEQYF. In DNA, the CDR3 is TGTGCCAGCAGCTCCTCGACAGGGATCGGTCTCGAGCAGTACTTC.

The chain joins TRBV7-9 to TRBJ1-1; TRBD1 might be the D (5 bases). The CDR3 extends over 13 amino acids. Germline CDR1 and CDR2: SEHNR and FQNEAQ (reference sequence). V was pared by 5 bases and J by 4 bases, with 11 bases between. CDR3 sequence: CASSRGKGTEAFF. CDR3 nucleotides: TGTGCCAGCAGCCGGGGGAAGGGCACTGAAGCTTTCTTT.

This rearrangement joins TRBV5-1 to TRBJ2-2, with 10 bases that match TRBD2. CDR1 SGHRS and CDR2 YFSETQ come from the germline V gene. The trim removed 2 bases at V and 0 bases at J, leaving 1 base unmatched. This CDR3 has 16 residues. This CDR3 reads CASSFLAGANTGELFF. The CDR3 coding sequence is TGCGCCAGCAGCTTTCTAGCGGGAGCGAACACCGGGGAGCTGTTTTTT.

This clonotype occurred a few times. The chain employs TRBV5-6 and TRBJ1-4; D gene uncertain. Trimming left V 5 bases short and J 8 bases short, with 19 bases between. The CDR3 is made up of 15 amino acids. Germline values: CDR1 SGHDT, CDR2 YYEEEE. CDR3 DNA: TGTGCCAGCAGTTCCTTGTCGGGGTTGGACGAAAAACTGTTTTTT. As protein: CASSSLSGLDEKLFF.

The V gene is TRBV7-7, the J gene TRBJ2-7, with no clear D. The V and J ends lost 5 bases and 0 bases respectively, with 11 bases between them. The germline V gene encodes CDR1 SSHAT and CDR2 FNYEAQ (reference sequence). This CDR3 has 14 amino acids. In DNA form, the CDR3 reads TGTGCCAGCAGCATGACCCGGATCTCCTACGAGCAGTACTTC. Encoded protein: CASSMTRISYEQYF.

The sample holds a few counts of this clonotype. The CDR3 nucleotides read TGTGCCAGCTCACCGGATGCTAACTATGGCTACACCTTC. It translates to CASSPDANYGYTF. The rearrangement uses TRBV18 and TRBJ1-2; D call uncertain. The germline gives CDR1 KGHSH, CDR2 LQKENI. V was clipped by 3 bases and J by 0 bases, with 5 bases between them. The CDR3 totals 13 residues.

This chain links TRBV24-1 with TRBJ1-2; no clear D gene. V dropped 5 bases and J dropped 4 bases, with 4 bases sitting between them. This CDR3 comprises 11 residues. Germline V CDR1 and CDR2: KGHDR, SFDVKD. The CDR3 bases are TGTGCCACCAGTGGTACCTATGGCTACACCTTC. It codes for CATSGTYGYTF.

In nucleotides, the CDR3 is TGTGCCAGCAGGACTAGGGCCACAGATACGCAGTATTTT. Protein: CASRTRATDTQYF. The chain joins TRBV12-3 or TRBV12-4 to TRBJ2-3, with a tentative D call TRBD2 (6 bases). Trimming took 6 bases from V and 2 from J, leaving 9 bases between them. The CDR3 spans 13 residues.

This clonotype was counted only a few times. The V and J genes are TRBV6-5 and TRBJ1-4, with TRBD1 as a possible D gene (6 bases). This CDR3 is built from 14 residues. Germline assignment: CDR1 MNHEY and CDR2 SVGAGI. V was pared by 5 bases and J by 5 bases, with 12 bases between. The CDR3 region is CASSRTETNEKLFF. CDR3 sequence (DNA): TGTGCCAGCAGTCGGACAGAAACAAATGAAAAACTGTTTTTT.

This clonotype has a handful of counts. The chain carries TRBV12-3 or TRBV12-4 and TRBJ1-2; no clear D. Trimming left V 6 bases short and J 4 bases short, with 12 bases between. The CDR3 spans 13 residues. CDR3 coding DNA: TGTGCCAGCAGCCATGACGAGGGCTATGGCTACACCTTC. Translated: CASSHDEGYGYTF.

This clonotype was seen a few times. The rearrangement uses TRBV20-1 and TRBJ1-1; D unresolved. CDR3 length: 14 residues. V was shortened by 4 bases and J by 1 base, with 13 bases between the two germline ends. Per the germline V gene, CDR1 is DFQATT and CDR2 is SNEGSKA (reference sequence). The CDR3 nucleotides are TGCAGTGCTACTCGTAGGCCCCGGAACACTGAAGCTTTCTTT. It specifies CSATRRPRNTEAFF.

The V and J genes are TRBV4-3 and TRBJ1-4, with TRBD1 matching 7 bases. There are 14 residues in the CDR3. Germline V gene data show CDR1 as LGHNA and CDR2 as YSLEER. Germline trimming cut 4 bases from V and 5 bases from J; bases unmatched to any gene: 4. The CDR3 DNA is TGCGCCAGCAGCCCAGACAGGGCGAATGAAAAACTGTTTTTT. Its protein is CASSPDRANEKLFF.

This clonotype appeared a few times. This chain connects TRBV12-3 or TRBV12-4 to TRBJ2-2, with 10 nucleotides matching TRBD2. Losses at the gene ends were 3 bases for V and 8 bases for J; bases not matched to a gene: 6. CDR3 length: 15 amino acids. DNA for the CDR3: TGTGCCAGCAGTTTGTGGCTAGCGGGAGTTGGGGAGCTGTTTTTT. It is translated as CASSLWLAGVGELFF.